This T cell receptor (beta chain) originates from a study of shared T cell receptors in the human thymus. Germline V gives CDR1 LNHNV, CDR2 YYDKDF (reference sequence). V lost 5 bases to trimming and J lost 0 bases, with 22 bases between them. The length of the CDR3 is 18 residues. Using immunoSEQ multiplex PCR, the repertoire was profiled, and TCRdb retains in-frame clones only, with some absent. The profile covers some 760,000 clones, with over 75% appearing a single time and about 0.011% taken by the ten largest. These data were also filed under a second study, of human thymus T cells. That work states: Donation was from healthy Finnish infants who were having corrective surgery that addressed congenital heart defects. The study used thymus tissue resected during corrective heart surgery. In thymic and blood repertoires alike, V and J usage looked biased. As related research reported, thymic repertoires overlapped highly among unrelated individuals.

The sample comprised thymocytes. V gene TRBV15 combines with J gene TRBJ1-1; no definite D call. This receptor was taken from a girl under three years old with a congenital heart defect. The CDR3 spells CATSPPGWRRPVNTEAFF. DNA of the CDR3: TGTGCCACCAGCCCCCCCGGGTGGAGACGACCTGTGAACACTGAAGCTTTCTTT.